Shown below are 9 T cell receptor beta chains from a single sample sequenced in a study of blood T cells in healthy people across ages. A second about 6 to 11 cycle PCR used barcoded and J-beta primers. Each CDR3 protein is one row after TCRdb ran MiXCR on the 5' RACE reads. In the table there are roughly 1,500,000 distinct CDR3 sequences, around 36% of which are singletons. The specimen sequenced was blood. The receptors shown here come from a woman aged 30 to 39 in good health.

V usage is TRBV4-2 and J usage is TRBJ1-1; D is undetermined. Trimming removed 1 base from V and 8 bases from J, with 5 bases in between. There are 11 residues in the CDR3. The germline gives CDR1 LGHNA, CDR2 YNFKEQ. As DNA, the CDR3 is TGTGCCAGCAGCCAAGCCAAAGAAGCTTTCTTT. It yields the protein CASSQAKEAFF.

V is TRBV30 and J is TRBJ2-2; D is ambiguous. V dropped 1 base and J dropped 2 bases, with 5 bases sitting between them. CDR3 length equals 13 residues. Germline CDR1 reads GTSNPN; CDR2 reads SVGIG (reference sequence). CDR3 coding DNA: TGTGCCTGGAGTGGTACTAACACCGGGGAGCTGTTTTTT. It is translated as CAWSGTNTGELFF.

As DNA, the CDR3 is TGTGCCAGCAGTGAAGGGGTTTCTGGGAGCTCCTACAATGAGCAGTTCTTC. This gives the protein CASSEGVSGSSYNEQFF. The chain recombines TRBV2 with TRBJ2-1, with D possibly TRBD2 on 5 matching bases. V lost 1 base and J lost 0, with 13 bases in between. This CDR3 comprises 17 residues. CDR1 SNHLY and CDR2 FYNNEI come from the germline V gene.

The V and J genes are TRBV9 and TRBJ2-1, with D possibly called TRBD1 or TRBD2 (6 bases each). Germline V gene lookup returns CDR1 SGDLS and CDR2 YYNGEE. V was pared by 2 bases and J by 4 bases, with 16 bases between. CDR3 length equals 16 residues. DNA of the CDR3: TGTGCCAGCAGCGTGGGAGGACAGATAGTTTACAATGAGCAGTTCTTC. Encoded protein: CASSVGGQIVYNEQFF. Complete variable domain (other parts from reference TRBV9 and TRBJ2-1): DSGVTQTPKHLITATGQRVTLRCSPRSGDLSVYWYQQSLDQGLQFLIQYYNGEERAKGNILERFSAQQFPDLHSELNLSSLELGDSALYFCASSVGGQIVYNEQFFGPGTRLTVL.

CDR3 loop: CSVEGTEFF. CDR3 nucleotide sequence: TGCAGCGTTGAGGGGACAGAGTTCTTC. The chain combines TRBV29-1 with TRBJ2-1; 7 nucleotides align to TRBD1. Trimming at V came to 3 bases and at J to 14 bases, leaving 1 base not matched to a gene. Looked up from germline, CDR1 is SQVTM and CDR2 is ANQGSEA. The CDR3 has 9 residues.

The V and J genes are TRBV2 and TRBJ2-1, with TRBD1 as a possible D gene (6 bases). This CDR3 contains 15 residues. V was clipped by 2 bases and J by 7 bases, with 15 bases between them. Germline CDR1 and CDR2: SNHLY and FYNNEI. The CDR3: CASSELGRGGNEQFF. DNA of the CDR3: TGTGCCAGCAGTGAACTGGGCAGGGGTGGGAATGAGCAGTTCTTC. The variable domain in full, completed from reference TRBV2 and TRBJ2-1, reads EPEVTQTPSHQVTQMGQEVILRCVPISNHLYFYWYRQILGQKVEFLVSFYNNEISEKSEIFDDQFSVERPDGSNFTLKIRSTKLEDSAMYFCASSELGRGGNEQFFGPGTRLTVL.

The rearrangement uses TRBV2 and TRBJ1-2; the D is unclear. CDR3 length: 16 residues. Germline CDR1 SNHLY, CDR2 FYNNEI. The germline V and J ends were trimmed by 2 bases and 0 bases, with 13 bases remaining between them. The DNA for the CDR3 is TGTGCCAGCAGTGAACCCCGGGAGGCAGCTAACTATGGCTACACCTTC. Amino acid sequence: CASSEPREAANYGYTF.

This clonotype was seen a few times. The V gene is TRBV15, the J gene TRBJ2-7, with a possible D match to TRBD1 (5 bases). The germline V and J ends were trimmed by 0 bases and 3 bases, with 12 bases remaining between them. The germline V gene encodes CDR1 LNHNV and CDR2 YYDKDF (reference sequence). The CDR3 loop spans 15 amino acids. The CDR3, as DNA: TGTGCCACCAGCAGAGATCTTGGACAAAACTACGAGCAGTACTTC. This sequence encodes CATSRDLGQNYEQYF.

This clonotype was observed a few times. This chain links TRBV29-1 with TRBJ2-3; tentative D call: TRBD2 (5 bases). This CDR3 is 15 amino acids long. V lost 4 bases and J 6 bases, leaving 20 bases between the germline ends. Germline V gene data show CDR1 as SQVTM and CDR2 as ANQGSEA. CDR3 sequence reads: CSVVDGGLPDDTQYF. For the CDR3, the DNA is TGCAGCGTTGTTGATGGCGGACTCCCCGATGATACGCAGTATTTT.